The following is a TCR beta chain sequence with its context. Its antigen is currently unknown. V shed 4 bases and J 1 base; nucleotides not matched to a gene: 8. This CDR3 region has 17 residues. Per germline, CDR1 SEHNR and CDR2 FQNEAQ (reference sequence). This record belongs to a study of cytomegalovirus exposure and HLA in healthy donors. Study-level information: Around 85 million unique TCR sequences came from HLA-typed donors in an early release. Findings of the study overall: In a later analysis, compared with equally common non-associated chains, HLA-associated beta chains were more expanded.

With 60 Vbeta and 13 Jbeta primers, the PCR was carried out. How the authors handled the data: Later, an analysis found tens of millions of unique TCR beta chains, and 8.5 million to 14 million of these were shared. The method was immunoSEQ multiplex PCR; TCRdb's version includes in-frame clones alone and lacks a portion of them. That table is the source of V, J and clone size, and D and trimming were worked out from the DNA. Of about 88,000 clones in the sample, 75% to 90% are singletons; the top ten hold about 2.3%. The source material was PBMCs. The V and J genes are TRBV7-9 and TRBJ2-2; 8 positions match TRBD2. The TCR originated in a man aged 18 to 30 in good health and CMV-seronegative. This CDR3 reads CASSSDIAGKNTGELFF. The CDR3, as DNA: TGTGCCAGCAGCTCCGATATAGCGGGAAAGAACACCGGGGAGCTGTTTTTT.